The 22 T cell receptor beta chains reported below all come from one sample, sequenced in a study of blood T cell repertoires in COVID-19. The assay was immunoSEQ multiplex PCR, and TCRdb's table has in-frame clones only and misses some. The sample lists 120,000 or so clones; roughly 90% were seen once. Sequencing was carried out using peripheral blood. The source of these receptors is a man over 45 with acute or convalescent COVID-19.

This sequence joins TRBV4-3 and TRBJ2-2; the match to TRBD1 covers 9 bases. V shed 3 bases, J shed 7 bases, and the junction held 6 bases outside the gene matches. The CDR3 loop spans 15 amino acids. Germline CDR1 and CDR2: LGHNA and YSLEER. CDR3 sequence (DNA): TGCGCCAGCAGCCATGGGGACAGGGCCGGCGGGGAGCTGTTTTTT. Its protein is CASSHGDRAGGELFF.

The chain joins TRBV11-2 to TRBJ2-6, with 7 bases matching TRBD1. The V segment lost 1 base and the J segment 0 bases; nucleotides outside the gene matches: 3. Germline V gene sequence: CDR1 SGHAT, CDR2 FQNNGV. There are 17 residues in the CDR3. CDR3 residues: CASSLVAGGSGANVLTF. CDR3 nucleotides: TGTGCCAGCAGCTTAGTGGCAGGGGGCTCTGGGGCCAACGTCCTGACTTTC.

This clone was counted a single time. V is TRBV11-3 and J is TRBJ2-5; 8 bases match TRBD2. This CDR3 region has 16 residues. The germline V gene encodes CDR1 SGHNT and CDR2 YENEEA. Trimming at V came to 5 bases and at J to 5 bases, leaving 13 bases not matched to a gene. In nucleotides, the CDR3 is TGTGCCAGCAGCACCCCACCGGGAGGGGCGGGTGAGACCCAGTACTTC. Its protein is CASSTPPGGAGETQYF.

The rearrangement uses TRBV10-3 and TRBJ2-7, with D possibly TRBD2 on 5 matching bases. CDR3 length: 14 residues. Between the trimmed V and J ends, which lost 4 bases and 5 bases, there was a span of 15 bases. CDR1 is ENHRY and CDR2 is SYGVKD in the germline V gene. The CDR3 is CAISASRGSHEQYF. CDR3 DNA: TGTGCCATCAGTGCATCTCGAGGGAGCCACGAGCAGTACTTC.

This chain links TRBV6-2 or TRBV6-3 with TRBJ1-2; TRBD1 aligns across 9 bases. CDR3 length: 14 residues. The V and J ends lost 3 bases and 12 bases, in that order; junction bases with no gene match: 11. Germline loops: CDR1 MNHEY, CDR2 SVGEGT. The CDR3 nucleotides read TGTGCCAGCAGTTATTCCGGGACAGGGCTTCAGAACACCTTC. It yields the protein CASSYSGTGLQNTF.

The rearrangement joins TRBV18 to TRBJ1-1; D not resolved. The germline CDR1 and CDR2 sequences are KGHSH and LQKENI. The V and J ends lost 1 base and 2 bases respectively, with 5 bases between them. CDR3 length equals 13 residues. For the CDR3, the DNA is TGTGCCAGCTCACCACTCTCTAACACTGAAGCTTTCTTT. Protein: CASSPLSNTEAFF.

This chain joins TRBV5-1 and TRBJ2-1; the D is unclear. The CDR3 runs 13 residues. V was pared by 3 bases and J by 0 bases, with 4 bases between. Per the germline V gene, CDR1 is SGHRS and CDR2 is YFSETQ. CDR3 DNA sequence: TGCGCCAGCAGCTCGGTCTCCTACAATGAGCAGTTCTTC. Translation gives CASSSVSYNEQFF.

This clone was counted once. The genes are TRBV5-1 and TRBJ2-4, with 15 bases identical to TRBD2. V was clipped by 2 bases and J by 4 bases; unmatched bases: 1. Germline CDR1 and CDR2: SGHRS and YFSETQ. CDR3 length: 16 residues. The CDR3: CASSFGLAGGKNIQYF. CDR3 coding DNA: TGCGCCAGCAGCTTCGGACTAGCGGGAGGGAAAAACATTCAGTACTTC.

This rearrangement joins TRBV19 to TRBJ1-6, with D unresolved. CDR1 and CDR2 from the germline V gene are LNHDA and SQIVND (reference sequence). V was pared by 1 base and J by 7 bases, with 11 bases between. CDR3 length: 15 amino acids. In DNA form, the CDR3 reads TGTGCCAGTAGTATAGGGGCAGGAAGCAATTCACCCCTCCACTTT. Amino acid sequence: CASSIGAGSNSPLHF.

V usage is TRBV5-1 and J usage is TRBJ2-3; D call uncertain. The V end lost 2 bases, the J end lost 0 bases, and 10 bases lay between the germline ends. Germline CDR1 and CDR2: SGHRS and YFSETQ. The CDR3 loop spans 15 amino acids. This CDR3 is CASSFLTASTDTQYF. In DNA, the CDR3 is TGCGCCAGCAGCTTTCTTACAGCTAGCACAGATACGCAGTATTTT.

The chain couples TRBV7-9 to TRBJ2-3, with 7 bases identical to TRBD2. Losses at the gene ends were 4 bases for V and 0 bases for J; bases not matched to a gene: 10. The germline gives CDR1 SEHNR, CDR2 FQNEAQ (reference sequence). There are 17 residues in the CDR3. The CDR3, as DNA: TGTGCCAGCAGCTCGCCTACTAGCGCAGCTAGCACAGATACGCAGTATTTT. It encodes CASSSPTSAASTDTQYF.

J is TRBJ2-7 and V is TRBV14, with D perhaps matching TRBD1 (6 bases). The germline gives CDR1 SGHDN, CDR2 FVKESK. The ends were cut back, 3 bases at V and 1 base at J, with 19 bases in the middle. The CDR3 is 17 amino acids. This chain's CDR3 is CASSHEGGQGLSYEQYF. The CDR3 nucleotides are TGTGCCAGCAGCCATGAAGGGGGTCAGGGTCTATCCTACGAGCAGTACTTC. The full variable domain, rest sourced from reference TRBV14 and TRBJ2-7, is EAGVTQFPSHSVIEKGQTVTLRCDPISGHDNLYWYRRVMGKEIKFLLHFVKESKQDESGMPNNRFLAERTGGTYSTLKVQPAELEDSGVYFCASSHEGGQGLSYEQYFGPGTRLTVT.

The rearrangement uses TRBV5-1 and TRBJ1-6; 7 bases line up with TRBD1. V was clipped by 5 bases and J by 5 bases; unmatched bases: 7. The length of the CDR3 is 15 residues. The V gene's germline CDR1 is SGHRS and CDR2 YFSETQ. The DNA of the CDR3 is TGCGCCAGCAGGCCTGCCGGGACAGATAATTCACCCCTCCACTTT. Protein product: CASRPAGTDNSPLHF. Based on the CDR3 plus reference TRBV5-1 and TRBJ1-6, the full variable domain is KAGVTQTPRYLIKTRGQQVTLSCSPISGHRSVSWYQQTPGQGLQFLFEYFSETQRNKGNFPGRFSGRQFSNSRSEMNVSTLELGDSALYLCASRPAGTDNSPLHFGNGTRLTVT.

V usage is TRBV7-2 and J usage is TRBJ2-3, with 16 bases identical to TRBD2. Trimming at V came to 5 bases and at J to 5 bases, leaving 10 bases not matched to a gene. Germline loops: CDR1 SGHTA, CDR2 FQGNSA. The CDR3 is made up of 18 amino acids. The CDR3 DNA follows: TGTGCCAGCAGCCCGGGACTAGCGGGAGGGCTGGTTCAAGATACGCAGTATTTT. Translated: CASSPGLAGGLVQDTQYF.

In DNA, the CDR3 is TGTGCCAGCACCCCCTTCCAGGGGGAGTACACAGATACGCAGTATTTT. It translates to CASTPFQGEYTDTQYF. The chain uses TRBV11-2 and TRBJ2-3; TRBD1 matches 7 bases. This CDR3 contains 16 residues. J was trimmed by 2 bases and V by 7 bases; bases with no gene match: 12. Germline CDR1 is SGHAT and CDR2 is FQNNGV.

This rearrangement joins TRBV21-1 to TRBJ2-5; no check of the table's D call, TRBD2, against the DNA was made. TRBV21-1 is labeled a pseudogene. This CDR3 spans 17 amino acids. The CDR3 loop is CASSKKGKTGEGETQYF. In nucleotides, the CDR3 is TGTGCCAGCAGCAAAAAAGGGAAAACGGGAGAGGGAGAGACCCAGTACTTC.

The rearrangement joins TRBV25-1 to TRBJ2-5; D is possibly TRBD1 (5 bases). Trimming cost V 3 bases and J 2 bases, with 22 bases left between them. Germline V CDR1 and CDR2: MGHDK, SYGVNS. This CDR3 contains 18 residues. The CDR3 coding sequence is TGTGCCAGCAGTGATAGTGGGGCAGCAGCTTACCGACAAGAGACCCAGTACTTC. Translation gives CASSDSGAAAYRQETQYF.

Concerning this clone: At one end, the junction sequence differs from germline, possibly due to a read error. The genes are TRBV30 and TRBJ2-1, with 13 bases fitting TRBD2. CDR1 is GTSNPN, CDR2 SVGIG, per germline (reference sequence). There are 14 residues in the CDR3. For the CDR3, the DNA is TGTGCCTGGCGGGATCCGGGACTAGCGGGATCGCCGGTCTTC. This translates into CAWRDPGLAGSPVF.

The genes are TRBV12-3 or TRBV12-4 and TRBJ2-2, with D possibly matching TRBD2 (5 bases). With 5 bases removed from V and 4 bases from J, the gap between germline ends came to 8 bases. The CDR3 extends over 13 amino acids. The DNA for the CDR3 is TGTGCCAGCAGTCCACTAGGCACCGGGGAGCTGTTTTTT. Translation: CASSPLGTGELFF.

The chain employs TRBV5-1 and TRBJ1-2, with TRBD1 as a possible D gene (6 bases). With 0 bases removed from V and 4 bases from J, the gap between germline ends came to 7 bases. The V gene's germline CDR1 is SGHRS and CDR2 YFSETQ. This CDR3 region has 13 residues. The CDR3 region is CASSLADSYGYTF. The DNA for the CDR3 is TGCGCCAGCAGCTTGGCGGACAGCTATGGCTACACCTTC.

This clone was detected once. The chain couples TRBV4-3 to TRBJ1-1; 7 bases align to TRBD1. This CDR3 has 15 amino acids. Germline-derived CDR1 and CDR2 are LGHNA and YSLEER. J was trimmed by 6 bases and V by 0 bases; bases with no gene match: 7. CDR3 sequence: CASSQDKPRGPEAFF. The CDR3 DNA is TGCGCCAGCAGCCAAGATAAGCCAAGGGGGCCTGAAGCTTTCTTT.

The rearrangement uses TRBV15 and TRBJ2-7; D is possibly TRBD1 (6 bases). In germline, CDR1 is LNHNV, CDR2 YYDKDF (reference sequence). V lost 2 bases and J 7 bases, leaving 12 bases between the germline ends. CDR3 length: 13 amino acids. The chain's CDR3 is CATSRFGDREQYF. The CDR3 coding sequence is TGTGCCACCAGCAGATTCGGCGACAGGGAGCAGTACTTC.